A selection of T cell receptor beta chains follows, all from one sample in a study of T-cell reconstitution after alpha-beta-depleted transplantation in children. TCRdb independently ran MiXCR on the PCR reads; one entry per CDR3 protein. The repertoire holds about 360,000 distinct CDR3 sequences, with approximately 12% as singletons. Sequenced material: PBMCs, taken from the stem cell graft. These receptors all come from a human donor who donated a stem cell graft to a child with Fanconi anemia. Each CDR3 is given with its conserved first and last residue. A D gene is named only where the DNA matches it firmly. A clone size is listed for some rows: how often the clone was seen (once, few, many), or a class if it is expanded.

cdr3_aa cdr3_nt j_call clone_size v_call d_call
CASSQGVLPEKLFF TGCGCCAGCAGCCAAGGGGTCCTCCCCGAAAAACTGTTTTTT TRBJ1-4 few TRBV4-3 -
CASSLEQLSSYNEQFF TGCGCCAGCAGCTTGGAACAGCTGAGCTCCTACAATGAGCAGTTCTTC TRBJ2-1 few TRBV5-1 -
CASSRGGKVIETQYF TGTGCCAGCAGCAGGGGAGGGAAGGTGATAGAGACCCAGTACTTC TRBJ2-5 many TRBV6-2/TRBV6-3 -
CASSFAAGASGNTIYF TGTGCCAGCAGTTTTGCGGCAGGGGCCTCTGGAAACACCATATATTTT TRBJ1-3 few TRBV12-3/TRBV12-4 -
CASSLGRGDIQYF TGTGCCAGCAGCTTAGGGAGGGGGGACATTCAGTACTTC TRBJ2-4 many TRBV11-2 -
CASSFRGGPNEKLFF TGTGCCAGCAGCTTCAGAGGGGGCCCTAATGAAAAACTGTTTTTT TRBJ1-4 many TRBV9 TRBD1
CAWSVYDTEAFF TGTGCCTGGAGTGTATATGACACTGAAGCTTTCTTT TRBJ1-1 - TRBV30 -
CASSTFGTGYGYTF TGTGCCAGCAGTACATTCGGGACAGGGTATGGCTACACCTTC TRBJ1-2 few TRBV2 TRBD1
CASSPQALAKNIQYF TGTGCCAGCAGCCCCCAAGCCTTAGCCAAAAACATTCAGTACTTC TRBJ2-4 few TRBV11-2 -
CASSRLLGSTEAFF TGTGCCAGCAGCCGCCTATTGGGGAGCACTGAAGCTTTCTTT TRBJ1-1 - TRBV12-3/TRBV12-4 -
CASPTLREQFF TGCGCCAGCCCAACATTACGGGAGCAGTTCTTC TRBJ2-1 - TRBV4-3 -
CASSTTGLRSYGYTF TGCGCCAGCAGCACAACAGGGCTACGATCCTATGGCTACACCTTC TRBJ1-2 - TRBV5-1 -
CATGQYMNTEAFF TGTGCCACAGGACAGTACATGAACACTGAAGCTTTCTTT TRBJ1-1 - TRBV2 -
CASRFGTSQTQHF TGTGCCAGCAGGTTCGGGACTTCCCAGACCCAGCACTTC TRBJ2-5 few TRBV3-1 -
CSGGDEAFF TGCAGCGGGGGGGATGAAGCTTTCTTT TRBJ1-1 - TRBV29-1 -
CASSFDTPSSYNEQFF TGTGCCAGCAGTTTTGACACCCCGAGCTCCTACAATGAGCAGTTCTTC TRBJ2-1 - TRBV2 -
CASSKAHPFPSTDTQYF TGTGCCAGCAGCAAAGCGCATCCGTTTCCTAGCACAGATACGCAGTATTTT TRBJ2-3 - TRBV21-1 -
CASSPIEAGGPIYNEQFF TGTGCCAGCTCACCAATCGAAGCGGGGGGACCTATTTACAATGAGCAGTTCTTC TRBJ2-1 - TRBV18 TRBD2
CASSQSGPVSYEQYF TGTGCCAGCAGTCAGTCCGGGCCAGTATCCTACGAGCAGTACTTC TRBJ2-7 few TRBV27 -
CASSEYSNQPQHF TGTGCCAGCTCCGAGTATAGCAATCAGCCCCAGCATTTT TRBJ1-5 - TRBV18 -
CASSVTGRGTPDTQYF TGTGCCAGCAGCGTGACAGGGAGGGGCACCCCAGATACGCAGTATTTT TRBJ2-3 - TRBV9 -
CASSPRPLARNYGYTF TGTGCCAGCAGCCCTCGACCCCTGGCCCGTAACTATGGCTACACCTTC TRBJ1-2 - TRBV9 -
CSARRVSYEQYF TGCAGTGCTAGGAGGGTCTCCTACGAGCAGTACTTC TRBJ2-7 many TRBV20-1 -
CASSLARGIHNEQFF TGTGCCAGCAGCTTAGCGCGGGGTATCCACAATGAGCAGTTCTTC TRBJ2-1 few TRBV7-9 -